This T cell receptor beta chain derives from a study of patients and donors after allogeneic stem cell transplantation. Each CDR3 protein is one row after TCRdb ran MiXCR on the RT-PCR reads. The sample consists of 900,000 to 1,000,000 distinct CDR3 sequences, approximately 19% of them appearing once. The CDR3 runs to 13 residues. V was clipped by 5 bases and J by 4 bases, with 14 bases between them. Per the germline V gene, CDR1 is SQVTM and CDR2 is ANQGSEA. Sequencing was performed on blood, either unsorted or a sorted T cell fraction (not recorded which). The chain links TRBV29-1 to TRBJ1-1; tentatively, D is TRBD1 (6 bases). This clonotype originated in a human donor who was either an allogeneic HSCT recipient or a stem cell or donor lymphocyte infusion donor (not recorded which). It is not recorded whose cells these are; they may come from a transplant donor. CDR3 region: CSVRNRAITEAFF. The CDR3, as DNA: TGCAGCGTTCGGAACAGGGCGATCACTGAAGCTTTCTTT.